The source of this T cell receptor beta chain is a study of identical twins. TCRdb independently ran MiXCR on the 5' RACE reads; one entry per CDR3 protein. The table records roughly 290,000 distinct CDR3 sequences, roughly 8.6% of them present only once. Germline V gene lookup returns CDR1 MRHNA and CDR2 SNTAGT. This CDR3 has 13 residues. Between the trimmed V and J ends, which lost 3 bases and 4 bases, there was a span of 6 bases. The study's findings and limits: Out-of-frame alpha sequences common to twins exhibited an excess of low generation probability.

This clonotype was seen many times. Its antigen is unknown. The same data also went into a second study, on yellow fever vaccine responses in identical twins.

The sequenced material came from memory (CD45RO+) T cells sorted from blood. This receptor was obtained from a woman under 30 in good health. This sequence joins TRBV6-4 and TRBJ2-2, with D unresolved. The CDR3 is CASSEALTGELFF. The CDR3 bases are TGTGCCAGCAGTGAAGCACTCACCGGGGAGCTGTTTTTT.